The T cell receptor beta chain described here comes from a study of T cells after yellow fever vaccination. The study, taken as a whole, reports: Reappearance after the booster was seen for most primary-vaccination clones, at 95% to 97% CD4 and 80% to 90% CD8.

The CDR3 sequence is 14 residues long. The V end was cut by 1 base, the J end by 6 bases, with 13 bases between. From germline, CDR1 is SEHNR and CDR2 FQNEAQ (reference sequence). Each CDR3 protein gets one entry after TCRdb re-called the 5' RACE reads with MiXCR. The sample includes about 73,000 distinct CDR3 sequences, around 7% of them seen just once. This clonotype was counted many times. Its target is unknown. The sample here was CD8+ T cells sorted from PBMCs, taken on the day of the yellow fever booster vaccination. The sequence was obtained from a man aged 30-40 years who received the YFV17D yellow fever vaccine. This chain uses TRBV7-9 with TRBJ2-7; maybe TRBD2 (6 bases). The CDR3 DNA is TGTGCCAGCAGCTTAGGGGGGACTCCCGGCGAGCAGTACTTC. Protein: CASSLGGTPGEQYF.